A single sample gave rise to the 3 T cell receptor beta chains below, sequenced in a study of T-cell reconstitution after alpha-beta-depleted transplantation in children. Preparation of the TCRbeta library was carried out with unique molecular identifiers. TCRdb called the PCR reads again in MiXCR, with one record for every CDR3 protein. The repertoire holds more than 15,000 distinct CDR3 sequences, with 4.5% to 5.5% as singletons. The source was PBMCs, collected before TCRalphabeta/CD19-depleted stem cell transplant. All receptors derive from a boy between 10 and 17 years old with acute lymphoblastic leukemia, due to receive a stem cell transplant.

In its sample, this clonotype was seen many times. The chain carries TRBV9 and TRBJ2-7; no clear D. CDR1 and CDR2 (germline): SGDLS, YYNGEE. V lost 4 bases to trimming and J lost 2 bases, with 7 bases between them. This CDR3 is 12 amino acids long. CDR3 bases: TGTGCCAGCAGCCCGTCCACCTACGAGCAGTACTTC. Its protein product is CASSPSTYEQYF.

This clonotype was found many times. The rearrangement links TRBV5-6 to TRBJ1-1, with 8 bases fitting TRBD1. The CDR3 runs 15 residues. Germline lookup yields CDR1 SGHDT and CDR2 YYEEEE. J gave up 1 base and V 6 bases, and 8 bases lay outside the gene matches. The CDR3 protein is CASTHPTGANTEAFF. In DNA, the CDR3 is TGTGCCAGCACCCACCCGACAGGGGCGAACACTGAAGCTTTCTTT.

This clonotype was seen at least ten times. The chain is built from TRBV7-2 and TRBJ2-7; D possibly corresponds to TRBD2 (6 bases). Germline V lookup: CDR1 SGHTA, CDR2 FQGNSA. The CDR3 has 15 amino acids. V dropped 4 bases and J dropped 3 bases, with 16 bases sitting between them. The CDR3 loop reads CASSSTLAEGYEQYF. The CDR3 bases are TGTGCCAGCAGCTCAACCCTGGCGGAGGGCTACGAGCAGTACTTC.